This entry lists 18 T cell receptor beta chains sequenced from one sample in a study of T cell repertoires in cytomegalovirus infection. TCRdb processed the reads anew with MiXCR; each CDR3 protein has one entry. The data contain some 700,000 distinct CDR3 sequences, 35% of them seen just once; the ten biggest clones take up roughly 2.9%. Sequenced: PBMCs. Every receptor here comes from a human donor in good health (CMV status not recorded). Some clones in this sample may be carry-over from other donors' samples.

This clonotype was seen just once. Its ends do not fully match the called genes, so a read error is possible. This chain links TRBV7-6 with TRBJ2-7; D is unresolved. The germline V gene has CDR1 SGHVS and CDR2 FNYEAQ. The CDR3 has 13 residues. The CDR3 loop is CASSLGPSYKQYF. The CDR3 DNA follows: TGTGCCAGCAGCTTAGGGCCCTCCTACAAGCAGTACTTC.

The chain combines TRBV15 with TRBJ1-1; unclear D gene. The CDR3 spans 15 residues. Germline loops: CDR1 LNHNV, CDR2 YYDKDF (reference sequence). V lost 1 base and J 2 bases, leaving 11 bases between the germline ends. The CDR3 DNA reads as TGTGCCACCAGCAGAGTTGGCAGGCGAAACACTGAAGCTTTCTTT. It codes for CATSRVGRRNTEAFF.

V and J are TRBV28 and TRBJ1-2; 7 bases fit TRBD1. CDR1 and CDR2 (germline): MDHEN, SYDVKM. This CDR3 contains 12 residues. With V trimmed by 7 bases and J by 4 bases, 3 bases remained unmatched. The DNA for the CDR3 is TGTGCCAGCACCGCAGGGGGCTATGGCTACACCTTC. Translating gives CASTAGGYGYTF.

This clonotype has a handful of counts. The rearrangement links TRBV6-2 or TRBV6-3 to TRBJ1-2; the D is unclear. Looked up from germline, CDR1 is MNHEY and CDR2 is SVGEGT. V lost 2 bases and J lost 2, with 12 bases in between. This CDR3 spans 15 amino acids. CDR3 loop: CASSYGPGYNYGYTF. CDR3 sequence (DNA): TGTGCCAGCAGTTACGGGCCAGGCTACAACTATGGCTACACCTTC.

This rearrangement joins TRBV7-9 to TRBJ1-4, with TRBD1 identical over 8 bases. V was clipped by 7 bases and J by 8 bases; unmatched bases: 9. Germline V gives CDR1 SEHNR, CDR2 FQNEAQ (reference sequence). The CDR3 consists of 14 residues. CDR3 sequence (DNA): TGTGCCAGCATGGATTGGACAGGGACAGAAAAACTGTTTTTT. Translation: CASMDWTGTEKLFF. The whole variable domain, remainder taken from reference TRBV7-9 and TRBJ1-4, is DTGVSQNPRHKITKRGQNVTFRCDPISEHNRLYWYRQTLGQGPEFLTYFQNEAQLEKSRLLSDRFSAERPKGSFSTLEIQRTEQGDSAMYLCASMDWTGTEKLFFGSGTQLSVL.

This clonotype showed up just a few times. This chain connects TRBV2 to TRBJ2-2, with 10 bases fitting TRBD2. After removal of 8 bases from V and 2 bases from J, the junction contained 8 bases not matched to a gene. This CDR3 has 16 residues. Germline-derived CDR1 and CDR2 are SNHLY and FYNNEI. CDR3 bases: TGTGCCAGCGGATTACTAGCGGGGATAAACACCGGGGAGCTGTTTTTT. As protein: CASGLLAGINTGELFF.

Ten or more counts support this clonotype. The CDR3 region is CASSRGLAGGNYEQYF. As DNA, the CDR3 is TGTGCCAGCAGTCGGGGACTAGCGGGAGGTAACTACGAGCAGTACTTC. The J gene is TRBJ2-7, the V gene TRBV7-8, with 15 bases matching TRBD2. J gave up 3 bases and V 6 bases, and 6 bases lay outside the gene matches. The CDR3 totals 16 residues. Germline V gene sequence: CDR1 SGHVS, CDR2 FQNEAQ.

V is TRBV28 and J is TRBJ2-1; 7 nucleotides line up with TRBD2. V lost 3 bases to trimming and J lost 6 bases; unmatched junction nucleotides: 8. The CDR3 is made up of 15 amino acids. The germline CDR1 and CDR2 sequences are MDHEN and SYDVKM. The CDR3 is CASSFIQWGGNEQFF. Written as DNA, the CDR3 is TGTGCCAGCAGTTTTATCCAGTGGGGGGGCAATGAGCAGTTCTTC.

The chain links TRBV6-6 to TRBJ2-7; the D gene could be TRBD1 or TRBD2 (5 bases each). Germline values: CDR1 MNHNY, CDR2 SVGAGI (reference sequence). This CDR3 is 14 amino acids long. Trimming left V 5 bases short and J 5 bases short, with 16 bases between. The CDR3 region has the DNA TGTGCCAGCAGTAGCGGACGGGGACCCGACGAGCAGTACTTC. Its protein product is CASSSGRGPDEQYF.

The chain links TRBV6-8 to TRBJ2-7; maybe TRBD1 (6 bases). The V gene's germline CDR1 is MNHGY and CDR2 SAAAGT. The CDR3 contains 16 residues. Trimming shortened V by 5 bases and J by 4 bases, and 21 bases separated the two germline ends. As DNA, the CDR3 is TGTGCCAGCAGTCGCCGCATGACAGGCGTATTATACGAGCAGTACTTC. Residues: CASSRRMTGVLYEQYF.

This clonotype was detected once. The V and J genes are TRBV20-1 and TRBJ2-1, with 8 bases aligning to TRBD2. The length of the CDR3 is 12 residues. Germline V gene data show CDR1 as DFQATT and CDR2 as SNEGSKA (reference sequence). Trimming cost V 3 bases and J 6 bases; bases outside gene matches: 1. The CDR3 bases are TGCAGTGCTAGGGGACTAGTCAATGAGCAGTTCTTC. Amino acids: CSARGLVNEQFF.

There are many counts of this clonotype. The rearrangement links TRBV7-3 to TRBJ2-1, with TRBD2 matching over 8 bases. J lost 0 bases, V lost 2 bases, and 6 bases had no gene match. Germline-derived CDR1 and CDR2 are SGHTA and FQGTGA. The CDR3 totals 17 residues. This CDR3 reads CASSLSGGDSSYNEQFF. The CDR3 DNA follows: TGTGCCAGCAGCTTATCCGGGGGGGATAGCTCCTACAATGAGCAGTTCTTC.

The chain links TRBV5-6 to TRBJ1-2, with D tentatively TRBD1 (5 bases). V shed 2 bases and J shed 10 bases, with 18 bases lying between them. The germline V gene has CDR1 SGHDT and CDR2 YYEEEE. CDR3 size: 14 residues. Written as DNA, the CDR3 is TGTGCCAGCAGCTTATATGTGGCAGGGTCGTACTACACCTTC. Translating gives CASSLYVAGSYYTF.

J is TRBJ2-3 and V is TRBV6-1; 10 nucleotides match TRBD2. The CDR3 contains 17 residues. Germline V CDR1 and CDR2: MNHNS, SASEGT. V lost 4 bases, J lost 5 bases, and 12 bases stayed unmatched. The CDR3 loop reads CASSGSGGGPRVDTQYF. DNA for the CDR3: TGTGCCAGCAGTGGAAGCGGGGGGGGTCCCCGGGTAGATACGCAGTATTTT.

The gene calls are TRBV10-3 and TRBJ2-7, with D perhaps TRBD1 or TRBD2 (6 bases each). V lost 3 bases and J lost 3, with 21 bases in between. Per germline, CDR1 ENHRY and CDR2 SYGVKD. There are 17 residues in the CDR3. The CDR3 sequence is CAISEAIPGQAGYEQYF. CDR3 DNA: TGTGCCATCAGTGAAGCAATACCGGGACAAGCGGGCTACGAGCAGTACTTC.

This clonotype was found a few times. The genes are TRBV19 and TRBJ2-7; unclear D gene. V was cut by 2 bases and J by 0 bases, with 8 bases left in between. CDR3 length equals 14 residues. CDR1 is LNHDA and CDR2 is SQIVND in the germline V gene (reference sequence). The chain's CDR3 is CASSINAGSYEQYF. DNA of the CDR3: TGTGCCAGTAGTATAAATGCAGGCTCCTACGAGCAGTACTTC.

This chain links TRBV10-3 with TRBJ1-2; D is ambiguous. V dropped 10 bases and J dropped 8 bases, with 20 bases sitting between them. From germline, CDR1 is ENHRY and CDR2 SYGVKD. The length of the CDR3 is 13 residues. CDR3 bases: TGTGCCACCGAGCGACAAGTAGGAAACGGCTACACCTTC. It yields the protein CATERQVGNGYTF.

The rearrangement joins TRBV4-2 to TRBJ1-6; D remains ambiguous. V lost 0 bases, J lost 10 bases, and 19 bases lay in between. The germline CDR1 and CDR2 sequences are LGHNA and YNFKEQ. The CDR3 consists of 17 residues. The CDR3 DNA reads TGTGCCAGCAGCCAAGATGGGCTAGCCGCTGGCGGATCACCCCTCCACTTT. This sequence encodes CASSQDGLAAGGSPLHF.